A selection of T cell receptor beta chains follows, all from one sample in a study of PD-L1 blockade in urothelial cancer. TCRdb keeps only in-frame clones here, not all; method: immunoSEQ multiplex PCR. The repertoire has some 120,000 clones, approximately 90% of them found once; the top ten carry approximately 3.5%. Sequences were derived from PBMCs, sampled around atezolizumab (anti-PD-L1) treatment. These receptor sequences come from a man in his sixties with urothelial cancer. CDR3s include the opening cysteine and the closing phenylalanine or tryptophan. Each record gives: J gene, clone size, V gene, D gene, CDR3 DNA, CDR3 protein. A D gene is named only where the DNA matches it firmly. Clone sizes are given selectively: once, few, many, or a class where the clone is expanded.

TRBJ2-5	NA	TRBV6-1	NA	TGTGCCAGCAGTGAAACGACAGGTCTGGGCGAGACCCAGTACTTC	CASSETTGLGETQYF
TRBJ2-7	NA	TRBV4-1	NA	TGCGCCAGCAGCCAGTCACGGGGAGTTTGGAACGAGCAGTACTTC	CASSQSRGVWNEQYF
TRBJ2-5	once	TRBV7-2	NA	TGTGCCAGCAGCTTATGGGATACTAGCTTACAGACCCAGTACTTC	CASSLWDTSLQTQYF
TRBJ2-1	NA	TRBV5-1	TRBD2	TGCGCCAGCAGCAAGACTACTAGCGGGGGGAACGGTGAGCAGTTCTTC	CASSKTTSGGNGEQFF
TRBJ2-1	once	TRBV7-3	NA	TGTGCCAGCAGCTTAGCGGGCCCTGGGGATGAGCAGTTCTTC	CASSLAGPGDEQFF
TRBJ1-1	NA	TRBV7-3	NA	TGTGCCAGCAGTTCCTCTTTGTACACTGAAGCTTTCTTT	CASSSSLYTEAFF
TRBJ2-1	once	TRBV7-2	NA	TGTGCCAGCAGCTTAGATCCTATTTCGCATAATGAGCAGTTCTTC	CASSLDPISHNEQFF
TRBJ1-5	once	TRBV6-5	NA	TGTGCCAGCAGTTACCGGACAAGGACGAATCAGCCCCAGCATTTT	CASSYRTRTNQPQHF
TRBJ2-2	NA	TRBV7-3	TRBD2	TGTGCCAGCAGCGCCCGACTAGCGGGACCCCCCGGGGAGCTGTTTTTT	CASSARLAGPPGELFF
TRBJ2-1	NA	TRBV5-1	TRBD2	TGCGCCAGCAGCACTCTCCTAGCGGGAGGGAGCTCCTACAATGAGCAGTTCTTC	CASSTLLAGGSSYNEQFF
TRBJ2-7	NA	TRBV6-1	TRBD1	TGTGCCAGCAGAACAGGGGACCTGAGGGAGCAGTACTTC	CASRTGDLREQYF
TRBJ2-3	NA	TRBV5-1	NA	TGCGCCAGCAGCTTGTCGGGACTGGATACGCAGTATTTT	CASSLSGLDTQYF
TRBJ1-2	NA	TRBV2	NA	TGTGCCAGCAGTTTAGGGGCTAACTATGGCTACACCTTC	CASSLGANYGYTF
TRBJ2-1	NA	TRBV10-1	NA	TGCGCCAGCAGCGAGGGGCTAGCGCATGAGCAGTTCTTC	CASSEGLAHEQFF
TRBJ1-1	NA	TRBV12-5	TRBD1	TGTGCTAGTGGTTTGGTACAGGGGGCTAAAACTTTCTTT	CASGLVQGAKTFF
TRBJ2-5	NA	TRBV11-2	NA	TGTGCCAGCAGCTCCGGGACATCCTATTATGAGGCCCAGTACTTC	CASSSGTSYYEAQYF
TRBJ1-3	NA	TRBV4-2	NA	TGTGCCAGCAGCCAAGATCAGTCGGGGACTGGAAACACCATATATTTT	CASSQDQSGTGNTIYF
TRBJ1-3	once	TRBV7-9	NA	TGTGCCAGCAGGGGGGGTAGGGGATTGGTTTCTGGAAACACCATATATTTT	CASRGGRGLVSGNTIYF
TRBJ2-2	NA	TRBV4-3	NA	TGCGCCAGCAGCCTCCACAGTGTAGCCGGGGAGCTGTTTTTT	CASSLHSVAGELFF
TRBJ1-2	many	TRBV5-1	TRBD1	TGCGCCAGCAACAGGGGGCGCGGCTATGGCTACACCTTC	CASNRGRGYGYTF
TRBJ2-7	NA	TRBV6-1	NA	TGTGCCAGCAGCTTCCTGAGCCACCCGGACGAGCAGTACTTC	CASSFLSHPDEQYF
TRBJ1-4	once	TRBV28	NA	TGTGCCAGCAGTTCTCATGAAAAACTGTTTTTT	CASSSHEKLFF
TRBJ2-7	NA	TRBV2	TRBD1	TGTGCCAGCAGCGGACAGGGGGCCTACGAGCAGTACTTC	CASSGQGAYEQYF
TRBJ2-2	NA	TRBV5-4	TRBD2	TGTGCCAGCAGCCCGGGACTAGCGGGAGTTACCGGGGAGCTGTTTTTT	CASSPGLAGVTGELFF
TRBJ1-5	NA	TRBV9	TRBD1	TGTGCCAGCAGCGCCGGGACAGCCGATCAGCCCCAGCATTTT	CASSAGTADQPQHF
TRBJ2-2	few	TRBV18	NA	TGTGCCAGCTTGATAACGGCGAACACCGGGGAGCTGTTTTTT	CASLITANTGELFF